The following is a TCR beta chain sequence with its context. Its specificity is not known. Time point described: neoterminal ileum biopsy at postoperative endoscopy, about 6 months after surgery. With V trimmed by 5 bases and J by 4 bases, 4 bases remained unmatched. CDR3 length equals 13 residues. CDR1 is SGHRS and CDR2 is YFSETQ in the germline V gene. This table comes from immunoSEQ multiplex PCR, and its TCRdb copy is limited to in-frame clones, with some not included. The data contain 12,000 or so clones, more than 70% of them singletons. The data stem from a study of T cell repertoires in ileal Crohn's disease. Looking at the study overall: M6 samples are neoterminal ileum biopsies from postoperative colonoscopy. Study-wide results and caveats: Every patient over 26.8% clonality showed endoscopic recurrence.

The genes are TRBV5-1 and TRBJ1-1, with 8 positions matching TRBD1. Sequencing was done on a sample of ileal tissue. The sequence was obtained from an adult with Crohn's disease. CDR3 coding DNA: TGCGCCAGCAGGGGACAGGTAGGCACTGAAGCTTTCTTT. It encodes CASRGQVGTEAFF.